The source of this T cell receptor beta chain is a study of T-cell reconstitution after alpha-beta-depleted transplantation in children. Study results and caveats: Reported findings indicate that, about two months after transplant, alpha-beta T cells came from several hundred expanded clones, which were derived from non-depleted graft cells. The origin of high day-60 TCRbeta diversity in some patients lay in surviving recipient T cells and thymic progenitors. T-cell counts and diversity at one year post-transplant came mainly from newly produced T cells.

Using unique molecular identifiers, the investigators prepared the TCRbeta library. TCRdb independently ran MiXCR on the PCR reads; one entry per CDR3 protein. The sample records 600,000 to 700,000 distinct CDR3 sequences, roughly 13% being singletons. The table lists this clonotype with many counts. Antigen: not known. The material sequenced was PBMCs, taken before TCRalphabeta/CD19-depleted stem cell transplant. This TCR came from a girl aged 2 to 10 with congenital amegakaryocytic thrombocytopenia, due to receive a stem cell transplant.

The CDR3 nucleotides are TGTGCCAGCAGTGATGTGGTTTCTGGAAACACCATATATTTT. It is translated as CASSDVVSGNTIYF. The chain joins TRBV6-1 to TRBJ1-3; D gene uncertain. Germline CDR1 reads MNHNS; CDR2 reads SASEGT. V was shortened by 3 bases and J by 1 base, with 7 bases between the two germline ends. This CDR3 is 14 amino acids long.